This T cell receptor beta chain was recorded in a study of control samples from healthy donors and cancer patients. CDR3 length equals 13 residues. Germline V gene lookup returns CDR1 SGHAT and CDR2 FQNNGV. V was pared by 4 bases and J by 7 bases, with 10 bases between. TCRdb keeps only in-frame clones here, not all; method: immunoSEQ multiplex PCR. The data contain about 94,000 clones, 90% of them singletons. This TCR was recovered from a woman younger than 35 in good health. The chain combines TRBV11-2 with TRBJ1-4; possibly TRBD1 for D (5 bases). The sample comprised blood. Here the CDR3 reads CASSWGVGEKLFF. The CDR3 nucleotides are TGTGCCAGCAGCTGGGGGGTAGGTGAAAAACTGTTTTTT. Full variable domain (outside the CDR3, taken from reference TRBV11-2 and TRBJ1-4): EAGVAQSPRYKIIEKRQSVAFWCNPISGHATLYWYQQILGQGPKLLIQFQNNGVVDDSQLPKDRFSAERLKGVDSTLKIQPAKLEDSAVYLCASSWGVGEKLFFGSGTQLSVL.